The source of this T cell receptor beta chain is a study of shared clonotypes between healthy human individuals. Method: immunoSEQ multiplex PCR; TCRdb's copy keeps in-frame clones and lacks some. The sample records a few million clones, 85% to 95% being singletons. The study's findings and limits: Several donors shared approximately 5% of their naive CD4 clonotypes.

Comment on this clone: Its antigen remains unknown.

Germline assignment: CDR1 MNHEY and CDR2 SVGAGI. CDR3 size: 15 residues. V lost 0 bases and J 2 bases, leaving 11 bases between the germline ends. The sequenced sample consisted of naive CD4+ T cells sorted from blood. Noted subset: CD45RA+ positively selected. This chain links TRBV6-5 with TRBJ2-7; tentative D call: TRBD1 (6 bases). This TCR was recovered from a man aged 18 to 29 in good health. DNA of the CDR3: TGTGCCAGCAGTTACTCCCCGGACAGAACCTACGAGCAGTACTTC. It specifies CASSYSPDRTYEQYF.